This paragraph covers one TCR beta chain sequence. CDR3 length: 15 amino acids. The germline V and J ends were trimmed by 7 bases and 5 bases, with 18 bases remaining between them. Germline loops: CDR1 SGDLS, CDR2 YYNGEE. This specimen comes from a study of blood T cell repertoires in COVID-19. Across the whole study: Acute and convalescent COVID-19 specimens originated in the United States, Italy and Spain. PBMCs, B-cell-depleted T cells, or T cells were the source of the cDNA or gDNA that made up the material.

Original handling: Reference gene primer amplification gave nucleated cell count estimates. Libraries were prepared by immunoSEQ multiplex PCR; TCRdb keeps only in-frame clonotypes and omits some of them. V, J and clone size derive from that table, while D and trimming were established from the DNA sequence. The sample lists approximately 300,000 clones, about 90% seen once, with about 2% in the top ten. The chain links TRBV9 to TRBJ2-2, with D possibly being TRBD2 (6 bases). The TCR sequence derives from a man aged 18 to 29 with active or convalescent COVID-19. Sequenced input: peripheral blood. CDR3 nucleotides: TGTGCCAGCGGAGGGTTAGGGGCTGGAACCGGGGAGCTGTTTTTT. The encoded protein is CASGGLGAGTGELFF.